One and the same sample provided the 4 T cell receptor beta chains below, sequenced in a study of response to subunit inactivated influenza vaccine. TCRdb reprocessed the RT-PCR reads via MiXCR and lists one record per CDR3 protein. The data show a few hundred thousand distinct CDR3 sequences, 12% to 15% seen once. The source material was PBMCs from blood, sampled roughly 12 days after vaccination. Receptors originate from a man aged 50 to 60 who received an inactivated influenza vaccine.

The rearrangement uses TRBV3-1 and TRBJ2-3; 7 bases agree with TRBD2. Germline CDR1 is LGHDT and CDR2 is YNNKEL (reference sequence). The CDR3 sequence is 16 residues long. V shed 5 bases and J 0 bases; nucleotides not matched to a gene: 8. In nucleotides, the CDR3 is TGTGCCAGCAGCTCTGTGAGCGGGGTTAGCACAGATACGCAGTATTTT. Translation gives CASSSVSGVSTDTQYF.

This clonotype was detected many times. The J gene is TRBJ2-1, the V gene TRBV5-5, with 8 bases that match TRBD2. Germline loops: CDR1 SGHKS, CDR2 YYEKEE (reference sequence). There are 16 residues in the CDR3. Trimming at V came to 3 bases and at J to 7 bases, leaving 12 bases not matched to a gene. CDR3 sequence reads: CASSSLRGGQWNEQFF. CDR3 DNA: TGTGCCAGCAGCTCCCTCCGGGGGGGCCAATGGAATGAGCAGTTCTTC.

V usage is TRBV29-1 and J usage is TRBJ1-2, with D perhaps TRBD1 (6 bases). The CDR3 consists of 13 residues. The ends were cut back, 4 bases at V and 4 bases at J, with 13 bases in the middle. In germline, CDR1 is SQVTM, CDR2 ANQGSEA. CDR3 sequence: CSVVAGVGYGYTF. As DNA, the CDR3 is TGCAGCGTTGTGGCAGGGGTAGGCTATGGCTACACCTTC. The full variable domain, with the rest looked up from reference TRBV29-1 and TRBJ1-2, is SAVISQKPSRDICQRGTSLTIQCQVDSQVTMMFWYRQQPGQSLTLIATANQGSEATYESGFVIDKFPISRPNLTFSTLTVSNMSPEDSSIYLCSVVAGVGYGYTFGSGTRLTVV.

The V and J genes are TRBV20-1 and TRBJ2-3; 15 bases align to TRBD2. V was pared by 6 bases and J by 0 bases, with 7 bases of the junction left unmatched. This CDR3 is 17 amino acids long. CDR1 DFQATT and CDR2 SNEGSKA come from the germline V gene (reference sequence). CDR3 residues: CSALGLAGGTSTDTQYF. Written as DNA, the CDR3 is TGCAGTGCATTGGGACTAGCGGGAGGCACTAGCACAGATACGCAGTATTTT.